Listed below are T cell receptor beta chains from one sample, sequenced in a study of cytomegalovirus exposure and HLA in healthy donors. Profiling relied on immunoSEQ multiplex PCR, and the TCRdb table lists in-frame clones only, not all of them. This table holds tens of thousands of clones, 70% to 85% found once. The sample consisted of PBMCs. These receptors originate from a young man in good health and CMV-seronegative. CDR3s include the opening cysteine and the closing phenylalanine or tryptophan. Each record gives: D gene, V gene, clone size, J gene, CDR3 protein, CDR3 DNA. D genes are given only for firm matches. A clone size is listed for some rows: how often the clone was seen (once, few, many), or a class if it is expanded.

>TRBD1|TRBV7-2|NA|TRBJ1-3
CASSLGQGGAGNTIYF
TGTGCCAGCAGCTTAGGACAGGGGGGTGCTGGAAACACCATATATTTT
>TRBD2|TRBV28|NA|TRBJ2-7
CASRQPGTSGRYEQYF
TGTGCCAGCAGGCAGCCCGGGACTAGCGGGCGGTACGAGCAGTACTTC
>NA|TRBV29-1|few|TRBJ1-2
CSVRVDTPYGYTF
TGCAGCGTCCGAGTGGACACTCCCTATGGCTACACCTTC
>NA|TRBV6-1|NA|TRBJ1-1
CASSEVRYEAFF
TGTGCCAGCAGTGAAGTACGGTATGAAGCTTTCTTT
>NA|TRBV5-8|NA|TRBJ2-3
CASSPGWAGRTDTQYF
TGTGCCAGCAGCCCGGGGTGGGCAGGCCGTACAGATACGCAGTATTTT
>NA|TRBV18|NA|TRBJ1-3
CASSPQWEWTSSGNTIYF
TGTGCCAGCTCACCACAATGGGAGTGGACTAGCTCTGGAAACACCATATATTTT
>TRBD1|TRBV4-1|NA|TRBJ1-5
CASSQDRLGTGNQPQHF
TGCGCCAGCAGCCAAGATCGGTTAGGGACAGGGAATCAGCCCCAGCATTTT
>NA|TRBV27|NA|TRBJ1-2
CASSPGLGPYYGYTF
TGTGCCAGCAGCCCCGGATTGGGGCCCTACTATGGCTACACCTTC
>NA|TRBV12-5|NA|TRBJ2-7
CASGQDRNSYEQYF
TGTGCTAGTGGCCAAGACAGGAACTCCTACGAGCAGTACTTC
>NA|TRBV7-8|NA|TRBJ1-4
CASSPERATNEKLFF
TGTGCCAGCAGCCCGGAGCGAGCAACTAATGAAAAACTGTTTTTT
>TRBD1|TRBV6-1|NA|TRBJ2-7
CASSEGQPFPYEQYF
TGTGCCAGCAGTGAGGGACAGCCTTTCCCCTACGAGCAGTACTTC
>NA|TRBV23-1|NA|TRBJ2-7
CASSLRQGSYGQYF
TGCGCCAGCAGTCTCCGGCAGGGGTCCTACGGGCAGTACTTC
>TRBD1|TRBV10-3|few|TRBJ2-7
CAISIQGAYEQYF
TGTGCCATCTCTATTCAGGGGGCTTACGAGCAGTACTTC
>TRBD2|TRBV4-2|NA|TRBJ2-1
CASSPTGLAGGPEQFF
TGTGCCAGCAGCCCGACGGGACTAGCGGGGGGGCCTGAGCAGTTCTTC
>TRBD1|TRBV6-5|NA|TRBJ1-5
CASSSGQVGNQPQHF
TGTGCCAGCAGTTCCGGACAGGTCGGCAATCAGCCCCAGCATTTT
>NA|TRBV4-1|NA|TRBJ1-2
CASSQDSTINYGYTF
TGCGCCAGCAGCCAAGATTCCACAATCAACTATGGCTACACCTTC
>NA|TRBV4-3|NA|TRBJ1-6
CASSQDIGSGSPLHF
TGCGCCAGCAGCCAAGATATAGGGAGCGGATCACCCCTCCACTTT
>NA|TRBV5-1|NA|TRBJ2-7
CASSLAAGPVRNEQYF
TGCGCCAGCAGCTTGGCTGCGGGACCAGTCAGGAACGAGCAGTACTTC
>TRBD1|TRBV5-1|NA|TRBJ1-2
CASSPDRDGYTF
TGCGCCAGCAGCCCTGACAGGGATGGCTACACCTTC
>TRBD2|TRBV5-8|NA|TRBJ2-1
CASTHTRGLAAGREQFF
TGTGCCAGCACTCACACGAGAGGACTAGCGGCCGGACGGGAGCAGTTCTTC
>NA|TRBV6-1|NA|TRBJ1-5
CASSSTGPNQPQHF
TGTGCCAGCAGTTCGACAGGTCCCAATCAGCCCCAGCATTTT
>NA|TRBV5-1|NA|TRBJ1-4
CASSLAGTTNEKLFF
TGCGCCAGCAGCTTGGCAGGGACAACTAATGAAAAACTGTTTTTT
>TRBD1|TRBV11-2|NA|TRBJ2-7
CASSLTGTGYEQYF
TGTGCCAGCAGCCTAACCGGGACAGGCTACGAGCAGTACTTC
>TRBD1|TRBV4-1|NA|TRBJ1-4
CASSRGQGINEKLFF
TGCGCCAGCAGCCGTGGACAGGGGATTAATGAAAAACTGTTTTTT
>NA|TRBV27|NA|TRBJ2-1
CASSLGPAGDVRNEQFF
TGTGCCAGCAGCTTAGGACCGGCAGGGGACGTGAGGAATGAGCAGTTCTTC
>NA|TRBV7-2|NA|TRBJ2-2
CASSLYGVKLFF
TGTGCCAGCAGCTTATACGGGGTTAAGCTGTTTTTT
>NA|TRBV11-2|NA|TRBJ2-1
CASSLGSSRNEQFF
TGTGCCAGCAGCTTAGGTTCTAGCAGGAATGAGCAGTTCTTC
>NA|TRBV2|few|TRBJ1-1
CASSELVGGTEAFF
TGTGCCAGCAGTGAATTGGTGGGCGGGACTGAAGCTTTCTTT
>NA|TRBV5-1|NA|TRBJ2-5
CASSLTTEPQETQYF
TGCGCCAGCAGCTTGACGACAGAACCTCAAGAGACCCAGTACTTC
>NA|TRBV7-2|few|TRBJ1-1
CASSLNGAGTEAFF
TGTGCCAGCAGCTTAAATGGGGCAGGAACTGAAGCTTTCTTT
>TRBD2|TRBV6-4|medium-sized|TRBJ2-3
CASSDSRGGTDTQYF
TGTGCCAGCAGTGACTCGCGGGGGGGCACAGATACGCAGTATTTT
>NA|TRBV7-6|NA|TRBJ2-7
CASSLGAEQYF
TGTGCCAGCAGCTTAGGGGCAGAACAGTACTTC
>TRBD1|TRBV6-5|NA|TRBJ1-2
CASSYFIQGGNYGYTF
TGTGCCAGCAGTTACTTTATACAGGGGGGTAACTATGGCTACACCTTC
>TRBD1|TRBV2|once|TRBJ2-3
CAITTRTGEFTDTQYF
TGTGCCATTACGACACGGACAGGCGAATTCACAGATACGCAGTATTTT
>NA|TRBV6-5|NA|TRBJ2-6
CASSGQSSGANVLTF
TGTGCCAGCAGTGGACAGAGCTCTGGGGCCAACGTCCTGACTTTC
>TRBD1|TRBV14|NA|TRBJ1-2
CASSPRTGRWYGYTF
TGTGCCAGCAGCCCCCGGACAGGCCGGTGGTATGGCTACACCTTC